The text below deals with one T cell receptor (beta chain). Living in about two dozen US areas, the participants were between about 18 and 100 years of age. Donors in Cohort 3 counted as recovered after two negative PCRs, clearance, or symptom resolution. This entry belongs to a study of blood T cell repertoires in COVID-19. Sequencing used immunoSEQ multiplex PCR; TCRdb keeps in-frame clones, though not all of them. The sample consists of roughly 290,000 clones, 80% to 90% of them appearing once. The length of the CDR3 is 14 residues. V was pared by 5 bases and J by 7 bases, with 8 bases of the junction left unmatched. Germline V gene data show CDR1 as LGHNA and CDR2 as YNFKEQ.

This clonotype was obtained from a man aged 25 to 40 who had recovered from COVID-19. Sequenced material: PBMCs or T cells enriched from blood (not recorded which). The rearrangement joins TRBV4-2 to TRBJ2-1, with 7 bases matching TRBD1. The CDR3 region has the DNA TGTGCCAGCAGCTACCTTTCGACAGGGAATGAGCAGTTCTTC. This gives the protein CASSYLSTGNEQFF.